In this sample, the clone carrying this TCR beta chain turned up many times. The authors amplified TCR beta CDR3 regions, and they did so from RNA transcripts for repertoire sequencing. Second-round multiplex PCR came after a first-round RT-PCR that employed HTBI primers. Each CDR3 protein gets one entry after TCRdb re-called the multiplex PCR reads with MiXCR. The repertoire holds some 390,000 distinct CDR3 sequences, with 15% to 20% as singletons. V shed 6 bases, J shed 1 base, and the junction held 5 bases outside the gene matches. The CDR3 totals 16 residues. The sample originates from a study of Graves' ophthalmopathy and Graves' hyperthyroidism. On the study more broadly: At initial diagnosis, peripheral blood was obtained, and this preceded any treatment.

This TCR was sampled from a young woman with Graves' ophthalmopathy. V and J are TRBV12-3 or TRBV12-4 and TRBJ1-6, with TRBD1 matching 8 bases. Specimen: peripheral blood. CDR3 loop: CASSSGGPSYNSPLHF. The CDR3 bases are TGTGCCAGCAGCTCAGGGGGCCCTTCCTATAATTCACCCCTCCACTTT.